This TCR beta chain is drawn from a study of blood T cell repertoires in COVID-19. Looking at the study overall: Acute and convalescent COVID-19 samples came from the United States, Italy and Spain. PBMCs, B-cell-depleted T cells, or T cells provided the cDNA or gDNA that made up the material.

V trimming: 5 bases; J trimming: 3 bases; junction bases outside the gene matches: 15. CDR1 and CDR2 (germline): SGHAT, FQNNGV. This CDR3 has 18 amino acids. Authors' processing steps: Amplified reference gene primers provided the basis for estimating nucleated cell counts. The method was immunoSEQ multiplex PCR; TCRdb's version includes in-frame clones alone and lacks a portion of them. V and J calls and clone size follow that table, whereas D and trimming were derived from the DNA. Of 120,000 or so clones listed, roughly 72% are singletons. This TCR was recovered from a man between 60 and 70 years old with acute or convalescent COVID-19. This chain uses TRBV11-2 with TRBJ2-7; 11 nucleotides agree with TRBD2. Sequenced input: peripheral blood. The CDR3 protein is CASSRLAGNPKLHYEQYF. The CDR3 coding sequence is TGTGCCAGCAGCAGACTAGCGGGGAACCCAAAACTACACTACGAGCAGTACTTC.